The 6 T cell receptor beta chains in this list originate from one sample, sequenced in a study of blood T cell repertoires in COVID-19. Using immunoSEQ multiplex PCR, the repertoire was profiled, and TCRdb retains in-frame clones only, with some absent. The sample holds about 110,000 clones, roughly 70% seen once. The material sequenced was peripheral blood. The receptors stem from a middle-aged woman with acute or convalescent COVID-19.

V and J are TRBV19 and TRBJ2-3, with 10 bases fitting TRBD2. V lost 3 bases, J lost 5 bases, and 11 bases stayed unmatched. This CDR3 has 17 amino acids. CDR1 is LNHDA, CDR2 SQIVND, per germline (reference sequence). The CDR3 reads CASSIRSSGGDRDTQYF. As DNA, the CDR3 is TGTGCCAGTAGTATCAGATCCAGCGGGGGGGATAGAGATACGCAGTATTTT.

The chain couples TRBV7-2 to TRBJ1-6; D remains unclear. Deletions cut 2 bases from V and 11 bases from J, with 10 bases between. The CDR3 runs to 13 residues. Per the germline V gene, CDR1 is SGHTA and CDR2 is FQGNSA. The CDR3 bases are TGTGCCAGCAGCTTAAATGAGGGTACACCCCTCCACTTT. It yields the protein CASSLNEGTPLHF.

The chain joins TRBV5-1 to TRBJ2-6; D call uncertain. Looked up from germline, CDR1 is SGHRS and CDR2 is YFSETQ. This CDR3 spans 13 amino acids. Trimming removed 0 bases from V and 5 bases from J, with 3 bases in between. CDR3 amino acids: CASSLDRANVLTF. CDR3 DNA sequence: TGCGCCAGCAGCTTGGACAGGGCCAACGTCCTGACTTTC.

The chain's CDR3 is CASSTRGQVGLYEQYF. As DNA, the CDR3 is TGCGCCAGCAGCACGCGTGGACAGGTGGGGCTCTACGAGCAGTACTTC. This rearrangement joins TRBV5-1 to TRBJ2-7, with TRBD1 matching over 7 bases. The CDR3 totals 16 residues. CDR1 and CDR2 from the germline V gene are SGHRS and YFSETQ. Trimming took 4 bases from V and 3 from J; bases not matched to a gene: 13. The full variable domain, with the rest looked up from reference TRBV5-1 and TRBJ2-7, is KAGVTQTPRYLIKTRGQQVTLSCSPISGHRSVSWYQQTPGQGLQFLFEYFSETQRNKGNFPGRFSGRQFSNSRSEMNVSTLELGDSALYLCASSTRGQVGLYEQYFGPGTRLTVT.

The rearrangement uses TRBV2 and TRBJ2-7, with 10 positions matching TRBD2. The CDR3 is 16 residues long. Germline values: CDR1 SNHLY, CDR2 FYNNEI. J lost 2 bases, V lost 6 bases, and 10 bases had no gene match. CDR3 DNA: TGTGCCAGCAGCCCCCCTCCTAGCGGGGGTCCCTACGAGCAGTACTTC. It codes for CASSPPPSGGPYEQYF.

The DNA of the CDR3 is TGTGCCAGCAGTGAAGACAGAAGCTCTGGAAACACCATATATTTT. Protein product: CASSEDRSSGNTIYF. The chain links TRBV2 to TRBJ1-3; no definite D call. The germline V and J ends were trimmed by 1 base and 0 bases, with 7 bases remaining between them. This CDR3 comprises 15 residues. CDR1 is SNHLY, CDR2 FYNNEI, per germline. The entire variable domain, with the rest obtained from reference TRBV2 and TRBJ1-3, is as follows: EPEVTQTPSHQVTQMGQEVILRCVPISNHLYFYWYRQILGQKVEFLVSFYNNEISEKSEIFDDQFSVERPDGSNFTLKIRSTKLEDSAMYFCASSEDRSSGNTIYFGEGSWLTVV.